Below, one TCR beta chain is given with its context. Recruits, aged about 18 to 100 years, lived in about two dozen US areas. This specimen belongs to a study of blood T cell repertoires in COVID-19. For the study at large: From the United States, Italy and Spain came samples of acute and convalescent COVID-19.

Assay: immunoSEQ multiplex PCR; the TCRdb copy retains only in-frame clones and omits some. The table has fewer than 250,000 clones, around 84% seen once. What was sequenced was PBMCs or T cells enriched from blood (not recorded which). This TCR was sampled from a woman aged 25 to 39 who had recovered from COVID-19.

CDR3 DNA: TGTGCCAGCAGCCTGCCGGACAAAGGACTGTTTTTT. Translated: CASSLPDKGLFF. This chain joins TRBV21-1 and TRBJ1-4; no check of the table's D call, TRBD1, against the DNA was made. TRBV21-1 is termed a pseudogene. The CDR3 sequence is 12 residues long.